The rows below give T cell receptor beta chains drawn from one sample of a study of blood T cell repertoires in COVID-19. The table came from immunoSEQ multiplex PCR; TCRdb's copy has only in-frame clones and leaves some out. The sample contains 300,000 to 350,000 clones, over 75% of which appear only once. Material for sequencing was peripheral blood. The receptors originated from a woman under 40 with COVID-19, enrolled during active disease. CDR3s include the opening cysteine and the closing phenylalanine or tryptophan. A D gene is named only where the DNA matches it firmly. Expanded clones get a size class; other rows say once, few or many, or leave the size out.

D gene	V gene	J gene	clone size	CDR3 protein	CDR3 DNA
.	TRBV2	TRBJ2-1	.	CASTPRRYNEQFF	TGTGCCAGCACCCCCCGCAGGTACAATGAGCAGTTCTTC
.	TRBV27	TRBJ1-5	few	CASSFWRGMLGPNQPQHF	TGTGCCAGCAGTTTTTGGCGCGGGATGCTTGGCCCTAATCAGCCCCAGCATTTT
TRBD1	TRBV10-3	TRBJ2-2	.	CAIEKDRGTGELFF	TGTGCCATCGAAAAGGACAGGGGAACCGGGGAGCTGTTTTTT
TRBD1	TRBV4-2	TRBJ2-1	.	CASSLEGTGGGYEQFF	TGTGCCAGCAGCCTTGAGGGGACAGGGGGCGGATATGAGCAGTTCTTC
.	TRBV6-2/TRBV6-3	TRBJ1-1	.	CASSPRMNTEAFF	TGTGCCAGCAGTCCGAGGATGAACACTGAAGCTTTCTTT
.	TRBV4-3	TRBJ1-5	.	CASSLSRHYSNQPQHF	TGCGCCAGCAGCCTAAGTCGACATTATAGCAATCAGCCCCAGCATTTT
.	TRBV28	TRBJ2-2	.	CASVPNTGELFF	TGTGCCAGCGTCCCAAACACCGGGGAGCTGTTTTTT
.	TRBV14	TRBJ1-3	few	CASSLVSGNTIYF	TGTGCCAGCAGCCTCGTCTCTGGAAACACCATATATTTT
TRBD2	TRBV6-4	TRBJ2-3	.	CASSDGPGRALDTQYF	TGTGCCAGCAGTGACGGACCCGGGAGGGCCTTAGATACGCAGTATTTT
.	TRBV7-2	TRBJ1-2	.	CASSLFQGNYGYTF	TGTGCCAGCAGCTTATTTCAGGGAAACTATGGCTACACCTTC
.	TRBV11-2	TRBJ2-2	.	CASSLSRGIDGELFF	TGTGCCAGCAGCTTATCGAGAGGGATTGACGGGGAGCTGTTTTTT
.	TRBV29-1	TRBJ2-7	.	CSVEDRDRYEQYF	TGCAGCGTTGAAGATCGTGACAGATACGAGCAGTACTTC
TRBD1	TRBV6-2/TRBV6-3	TRBJ2-5	.	CASSGPTGNLETQYF	TGTGCCAGCAGTGGGCCGACAGGGAATTTGGAGACCCAGTACTTC
.	TRBV21-1	TRBJ1-3	.	CASSKRKSRDKDRNTIYF	TGTGCCAGCAGCAAAAGGAAAAGTCGGGACAAGGATCGAAACACCATATATTTT
TRBD1	TRBV18	TRBJ1-2	.	CASFPGQGYGYTF	TGTGCCAGCTTTCCCGGACAGGGGTATGGCTACACCTTC
TRBD1	TRBV6-2/TRBV6-3	TRBJ1-5	once	CASSYSGTGGFQPQHF	TGTGCCAGCAGTTACTCCGGGACAGGGGGCTTTCAGCCCCAGCATTTT
TRBD1	TRBV28	TRBJ2-1	.	CASSSFTTGGHEQFF	TGTGCCAGCAGTTCATTCACCACAGGGGGTCATGAGCAGTTCTTC